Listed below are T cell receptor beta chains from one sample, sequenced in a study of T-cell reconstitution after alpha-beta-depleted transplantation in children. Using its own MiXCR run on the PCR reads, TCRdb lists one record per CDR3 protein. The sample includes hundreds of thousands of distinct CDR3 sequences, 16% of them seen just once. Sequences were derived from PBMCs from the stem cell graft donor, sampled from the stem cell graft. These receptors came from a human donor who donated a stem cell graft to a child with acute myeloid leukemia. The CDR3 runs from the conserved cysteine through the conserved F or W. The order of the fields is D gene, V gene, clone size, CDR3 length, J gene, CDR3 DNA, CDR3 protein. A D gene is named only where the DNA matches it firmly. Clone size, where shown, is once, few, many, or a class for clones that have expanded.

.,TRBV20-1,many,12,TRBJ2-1,TGCAGTGCCCCGGCTCAGCAGGGTGAGCAGTTCTTC,CSAPAQQGEQFF
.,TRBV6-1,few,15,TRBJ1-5,TGTGCCAGCACCCTCAAGGGGACCCTGTCCCAGCCCCAGCATTTT,CASTLKGTLSQPQHF
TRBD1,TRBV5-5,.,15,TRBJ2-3,TGTGCCAGCAGCAGGGACAGGACCTACACAGATACGCAGTATTTT,CASSRDRTYTDTQYF
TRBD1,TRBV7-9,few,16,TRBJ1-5,TGTGCCAGCAGCGTCGGGACAGGGGATAGCAATCAGCCCCAGCATTTT,CASSVGTGDSNQPQHF
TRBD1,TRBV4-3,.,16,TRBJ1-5,TGCGCCAGCAGCAAGAACCAGGGGGGAAGAGGTCAGCCCCAGCATTTT,CASSKNQGGRGQPQHF
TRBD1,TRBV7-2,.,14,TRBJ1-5,TGTGCCAGCAGCTCCGGGACAGCTTATCAGCCCCAGCATTTT,CASSSGTAYQPQHF
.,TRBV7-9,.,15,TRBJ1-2,TGTGCCAGCAGCTTGGTCACGAAGGCTAACTATGGCTACACCTTC,CASSLVTKANYGYTF
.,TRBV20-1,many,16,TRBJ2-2,TGCAGTGCCAACCCCTCTGCTTCCGCGAACACCGGGGAGCTGTTTTTT,CSANPSASANTGELFF
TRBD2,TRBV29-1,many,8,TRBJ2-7,TGCAGCGTTGACGGGAGGGACTTC,CSVDGRDF
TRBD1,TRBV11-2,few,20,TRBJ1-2,TGTCCCAGCAGCTTACCCGGGACAGGGGGCCTCCCCCCAAGTATCTATGGCTACACCTTC,CPSSLPGTGGLPPSIYGYTF
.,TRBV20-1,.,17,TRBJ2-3,TGCAGTGCTAGCTCCCGGGAGGGGGCGCTTTATACAGATACGCAGTATTTT,CSASSREGALYTDTQYF
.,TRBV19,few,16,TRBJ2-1,TGTGCCAGTAGTCTTGGGGAATTTGGCGCCTACAATGAGCAGTTCTTC,CASSLGEFGAYNEQFF
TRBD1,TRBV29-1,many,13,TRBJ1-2,TGCAGCGTTGTCGGGACAGGGATCCATGGCTACACCTTC,CSVVGTGIHGYTF
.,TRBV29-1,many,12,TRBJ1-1,TGCAGCGTTGGAGCGGCAAAAGCTGAAGCTTTCTTT,CSVGAAKAEAFF
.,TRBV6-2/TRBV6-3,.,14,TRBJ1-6,TGTGCCAGCAACCCGGGCCTCGATGTTTCACCCCTCCACTTT,CASNPGLDVSPLHF
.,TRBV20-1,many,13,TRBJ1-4,TGCAGTGCTTCCCAGGGGACTAATGAAAAACTGTTTTTT,CSASQGTNEKLFF
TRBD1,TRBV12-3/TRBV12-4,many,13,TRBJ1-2,TGTGCCAGCAGCCCCGGGACAGGGGAAGGCTACACCTTC,CASSPGTGEGYTF
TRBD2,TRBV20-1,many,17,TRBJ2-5,TGCAGTGCTAGAGACTCCCGACTAGCGGGGGGGCCTGAGACCCAGTACTTC,CSARDSRLAGGPETQYF
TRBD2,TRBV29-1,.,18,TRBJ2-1,TGCAGCGTTTCCGGGACTAGCGGGGGCACCAGCTCCTACAATGAGCAGTTCTTC,CSVSGTSGGTSSYNEQFF
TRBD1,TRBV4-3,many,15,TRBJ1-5,TGCGCCAGCAGCCAGAACAGGGGTGGCAATCAGCCCCAGCATTTT,CASSQNRGGNQPQHF
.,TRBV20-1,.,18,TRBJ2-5,TGCAGTGCTAGAGTTTTGCCGGGGCAAGGGGCCGGGCAAGAGACCCAGTACTTC,CSARVLPGQGAGQETQYF
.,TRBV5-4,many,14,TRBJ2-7,TGTGCCAGCAGCTTGGGGGCGCCAGCCTACGAGCAGTACTTC,CASSLGAPAYEQYF
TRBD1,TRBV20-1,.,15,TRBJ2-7,TGCAGTGCTAGAGCATTGGACAGGGCCTCCTACGAGCAGTACTTC,CSARALDRASYEQYF
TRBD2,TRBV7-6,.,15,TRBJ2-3,TGTGCCAGCAGCTTTAGCGGGGGACCGGCAGATACGCAGTATTTT,CASSFSGGPADTQYF
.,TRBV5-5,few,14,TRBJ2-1,TGTGCCAGCAGCTTGGAGTACAATCGGAATGAGCAGTTCTTC,CASSLEYNRNEQFF
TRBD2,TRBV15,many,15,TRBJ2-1,TGTGCCACCAGCCCGCGGACTAGCGGGTACAATGAGCAGTTCTTC,CATSPRTSGYNEQFF
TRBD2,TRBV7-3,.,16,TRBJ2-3,TGTGCCAGCAGCTATCCGGGAGGAGGCGGGACAGATACGCAGTATTTT,CASSYPGGGGTDTQYF
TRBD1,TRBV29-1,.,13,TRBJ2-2,TGCAGCGTGACAGGGGGGTACACCGGGGAGCTGTTTTTT,CSVTGGYTGELFF
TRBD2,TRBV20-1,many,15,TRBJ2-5,TGCAGTGCCCCAATAATAGCGGGGGTACAAGAGACCCAGTACTTC,CSAPIIAGVQETQYF
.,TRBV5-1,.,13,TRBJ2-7,TGCGCCAGCAGCTCAAGAGAGGGGTACGAGCAGTACTTC,CASSSREGYEQYF
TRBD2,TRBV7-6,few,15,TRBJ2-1,TGTGCCAGCAGCTCAGGACTAGAACGTCGGAATGAGCAGTTCTTC,CASSSGLERRNEQFF
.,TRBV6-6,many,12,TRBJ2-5,TGTGCCAGCAGTTACGCCGGCGAGACCCAGTACTTC,CASSYAGETQYF
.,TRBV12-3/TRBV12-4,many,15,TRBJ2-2,TGTGCCAGCAGTTTGAGCACCTCGAACACCGGGGAGCTGTTTTTT,CASSLSTSNTGELFF
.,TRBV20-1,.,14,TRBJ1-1,TGCAGTGCTAGGGGGACGACCCGGAACACTGAAGCTTTCTTT,CSARGTTRNTEAFF
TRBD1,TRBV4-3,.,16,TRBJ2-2,TGCGCCAGCAGCCAAGGACAGGGGGCGGACACCGGGGAGCTGTTTTTT,CASSQGQGADTGELFF
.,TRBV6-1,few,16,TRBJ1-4,TGTGCCAGCAGTGAAGCCAGGGAAGGGACTAATGAAAAACTGTTTTTT,CASSEAREGTNEKLFF
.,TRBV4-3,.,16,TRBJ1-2,TGCGCCAGCAGCCAAGATCAGGTCAGGGGAAACTATGGCTACACCTTC,CASSQDQVRGNYGYTF
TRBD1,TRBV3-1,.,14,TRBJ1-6,TGTGCCAGCAGCCACAGGGGGAATAAGGCACCCCTCCACTTT,CASSHRGNKAPLHF
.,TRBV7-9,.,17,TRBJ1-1,TGTGCCAGCAGCTTAGTATGGGGAGAAGGAGTCAACACTGAAGCTTTCTTT,CASSLVWGEGVNTEAFF
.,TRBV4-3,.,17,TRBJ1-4,TGCGCCAGCAGCCAAACCGAGGGCCAGGGACTTCGAGAAAAACTGTTTTTT,CASSQTEGQGLREKLFF